This T cell receptor beta chain was retrieved from a study of tissue T cells after allogeneic stem cell transplantation. Method: immunoSEQ multiplex PCR; TCRdb's copy keeps in-frame clones and lacks some. Of 2,500 to 3,000 clones in the sample, approximately 70% are singletons; the top ten hold roughly 23%. Adult allogeneic hematopoietic cell transplant recipients with steroid-refractory graft-versus-host disease were prospectively enrolled for research autopsy. The source of this sequence is a male patient over 55 with steroid-refractory graft-versus-host disease after an allogeneic stem cell transplant. The graft donor may be the source of some T cells. The source was duodenal tissue, collected at autopsy.

CDR3 nucleotides: TGTGCCAGCACCCGGACAGGGGCCAACACCGGGGAGCTGTTTTTT. Protein product: CASTRTGANTGELFF. The chain employs TRBV6-1 and TRBJ2-2; 9 bases are a match to TRBD1. Germline CDR1 MNHNS, CDR2 SASEGT. The CDR3 runs 15 residues. Germline trimming cut 7 bases from V and 2 bases from J; bases unmatched to any gene: 5.